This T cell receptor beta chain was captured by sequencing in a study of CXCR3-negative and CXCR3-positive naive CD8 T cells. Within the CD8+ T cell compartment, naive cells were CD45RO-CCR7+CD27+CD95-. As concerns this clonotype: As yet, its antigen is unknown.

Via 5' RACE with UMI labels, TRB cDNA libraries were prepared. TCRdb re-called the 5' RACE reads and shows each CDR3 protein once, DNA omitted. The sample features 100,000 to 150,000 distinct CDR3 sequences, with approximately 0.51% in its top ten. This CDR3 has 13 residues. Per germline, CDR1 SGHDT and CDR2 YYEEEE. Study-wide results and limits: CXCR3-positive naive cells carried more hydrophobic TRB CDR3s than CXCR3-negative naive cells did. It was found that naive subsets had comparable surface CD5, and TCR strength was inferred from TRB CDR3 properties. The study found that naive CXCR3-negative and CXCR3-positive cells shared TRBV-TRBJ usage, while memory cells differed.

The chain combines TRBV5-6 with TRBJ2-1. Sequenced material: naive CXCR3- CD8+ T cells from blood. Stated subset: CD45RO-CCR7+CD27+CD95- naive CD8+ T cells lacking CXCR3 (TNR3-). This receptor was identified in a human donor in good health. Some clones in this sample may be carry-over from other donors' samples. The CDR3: CASSLASTPTPFF. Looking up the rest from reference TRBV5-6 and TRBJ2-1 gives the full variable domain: DAGVTQSPTHLIKTRGQQVTLRCSPKSGHDTVSWYQQALGQGPQFIFQYYEEEERQRGNFPDRFSGHQFPNYSSELNVNALLLGDSALYLCASSLASTPTPFFGPGTRLTVL.